This is a list of T cell receptor beta chains from one sample in a study of graft-versus-host responses after intestinal transplantation. TCRdb keeps only in-frame clones here, not all; method: immunoSEQ multiplex PCR. The sample has some 97,000 clones, roughly 87% seen once; the top ten hold over 0.75%. These receptors' antigens are unknown. Sequences were derived from unstimulated CD4+ T cells sorted from spleen or lymph node cells, sampled before transplant. All receptors derive from a human donor who was the organ donor for an intestinal transplant. CDR3s include the opening cysteine and the closing phenylalanine or tryptophan.

cdr3_length j_call v_call cdr3_aa
15 TRBJ1-3 TRBV15 CATSRDLLAGNTIYF
17 TRBJ2-1 TRBV5-4 CASSFIPGLAGYNEQFF
15 TRBJ1-5 TRBV10-3 CATANVGGTDQPQHF
14 TRBJ2-7 TRBV28 CASSPGRGGREQYF
17 TRBJ2-3 TRBV18 CASSPRQAASSTDTQYF
11 TRBJ1-1 TRBV20-1 CRCGNGREAFF
13 TRBJ2-3 TRBV30 CACRDRGRDTQYF
14 TRBJ2-5 TRBV6-5 CASSYSIGSETQYF
15 TRBJ2-3 TRBV28 CASSLWQDSTDTQYF
15 TRBJ2-2 TRBV7-2 CASSFRGPNTGELFF
15 TRBJ2-3 TRBV5-1 CASSLGGTPYTTQYF
15 TRBJ2-4 TRBV2 CASRIGETPGNIQYF
19 TRBJ2-2 TRBV4-2 CASSQGRLAGGRDTGELFF
14 TRBJ2-7 TRBV6-5 CASSRYLGGGEQYF
15 TRBJ2-5 TRBV18 CASSPAAGGQETQYF
13 TRBJ2-1 TRBV5-1 CASAKAGLNEQFF
18 TRBJ1-1 TRBV28 CASRPSGLPGPMNTEAFF
15 TRBJ1-6 TRBV27 CASSGPQGLYSPLHF
16 TRBJ2-2 TRBV7-6 CASSPQSRGAHGELFF
13 TRBJ2-3 TRBV11-3 CASSLGPGDTQYF
19 TRBJ2-7 TRBV4-1 CASSQVNSRRGTSSYEQYF
15 TRBJ2-5 TRBV2 CASGFTSGYHETQYF